The 5 T cell receptor beta chains below all came from one sample that was sequenced in a study of cytomegalovirus exposure and HLA in healthy donors. The repertoire was sequenced with immunoSEQ multiplex PCR; TCRdb's copy has only in-frame clones and lacks some. Of some 250,000 clones detected, roughly 89% appear once; the ten largest clones hold 0.3% to 0.4%. The sequenced sample consisted of PBMCs. The origin of the receptors is a woman between 18 and 29 years old in good health and CMV-seronegative.

Here the CDR3 DNA reads TGCAGCACCCCAGGAAACTATGGCTACACCTTC. Amino acid sequence: CSTPGNYGYTF. The V call is TRBV20-1, the J call TRBJ1-2; D ambiguous. Germline-derived CDR1 and CDR2 are DFQATT and SNEGSKA (reference sequence). This CDR3 has 11 residues.

V usage is TRBV9 and J usage is TRBJ2-2, with D tentatively TRBD1 (6 bases). V lost 0 bases and J 6 bases, leaving 9 bases between the germline ends. Germline lookup yields CDR1 SGDLS and CDR2 YYNGEE. This CDR3 is 14 amino acids long. The chain's CDR3 is CASSVDRAPGELFF. The CDR3 nucleotides are TGTGCCAGCAGCGTAGACAGGGCCCCCGGGGAGCTGTTTTTT.

V and J are TRBV19 and TRBJ1-2; D gene ambiguous. The CDR3 spans 14 residues. V lost 8 bases and J lost 3, with 16 bases in between. Per germline, CDR1 LNHDA and CDR2 SQIVND (reference sequence). DNA of the CDR3: TGTGCCAGTGGTCCCGGCGGGGAGGACTATGGCTACACCTTC. Its protein is CASGPGGEDYGYTF.

This chain links TRBV27 with TRBJ1-6; D not certain. Germline-derived CDR1 and CDR2 are MNHEY and SMNVEV (reference sequence). The CDR3 is 15 amino acids. The V and J ends lost 1 base and 7 bases respectively, with 11 bases between them. CDR3 nucleotide sequence: TGTGCCAGCAGTTTATATGAAAGCGAAAATTCACCCCTCCACTTT. Translating it yields CASSLYESENSPLHF.

The chain joins TRBV27 to TRBJ2-3; 7 positions match TRBD2. The CDR3 loop spans 14 amino acids. Germline V gene data show CDR1 as MNHEY and CDR2 as SMNVEV (reference sequence). Trimming removed 6 bases from V and 4 bases from J; junction bases left unmatched: 7. Written as DNA, the CDR3 is TGTGCCAGCAGCTCCTGGGCGGGGGCAGATACGCAGTATTTT. Encoded protein: CASSSWAGADTQYF.